The rows below give T cell receptor beta chains drawn from one sample of a study of T cells in Graves' hyperthyroidism and ophthalmopathy. Each CDR3 protein is one row after TCRdb ran MiXCR on the multiplex PCR reads. The top ten clones hold around 4% of a sample with approximately 630,000 distinct CDR3 sequences, about 16% of them seen once. The sample was blood. These receptor sequences come from a woman aged 25-40 years with Graves' hyperthyroidism. CDR3s include the opening cysteine and the closing phenylalanine or tryptophan. The D gene is left open where the match is weak. Part of the rows lack a size; the others show once, few, many or a class for expanded clones.

D gene,clone size,J gene,V gene,CDR3 protein,CDR3 DNA
NA,NA,TRBJ1-2,TRBV7-9,CASNPGSGPSDYGYTF,TGTGCCAGCAACCCAGGAAGCGGCCCGAGCGACTATGGCTACACCTTC
NA,few,TRBJ2-1,TRBV7-9,CASSRYGPFRDDNEQFF,TGTGCCAGCAGCCGCTACGGTCCTTTCCGTGATGACAATGAGCAGTTCTTC
NA,few,TRBJ2-3,TRBV7-8,CASSLVTPSYRVGTQYF,TGTGCCAGCAGCTTAGTGACCCCTTCCTACAGGGTTGGGACGCAGTATTTT
TRBD2,NA,TRBJ2-1,TRBV7-8,CASSFSDGRRGEQFF,TGTGCCAGCAGCTTCTCTGACGGGAGGAGAGGTGAGCAGTTCTTC
NA,NA,TRBJ1-2,TRBV24-1,CATSDLHYGYTF,TGTGCCACCAGTGATTTACACTATGGCTACACCTTC
NA,many,TRBJ2-1,TRBV6-1,CASSENSRLEQFF,TGTGCCAGCAGTGAAAACTCCCGACTAGAGCAGTTCTTC
NA,many,TRBJ1-1,TRBV28,CASNTGLTEAFF,TGTGCCAGCAACACAGGGTTGACTGAAGCTTTCTTT
NA,NA,TRBJ2-2,TRBV5-4,CASSLPTRGRTGELFF,TGTGCCAGCAGCTTGCCCACTCGCGGACGGACCGGGGAGCTGTTTTTT
TRBD1,NA,TRBJ2-7,TRBV4-2,CASSQADRGAYEQYF,TGTGCCAGCAGCCAGGCAGACAGGGGAGCCTACGAGCAGTACTTC
TRBD2,many,TRBJ2-2,TRBV24-1,CATSDPGSGTGTGELFF,TGTGCCACCAGTGATCCCGGTAGCGGGACGGGGACCGGGGAGCTGTTTTTT
NA,many,TRBJ2-1,TRBV10-3,CAISDYGSSGEQFF,TGTGCCATCAGTGACTATGGTAGTAGCGGCGAGCAGTTCTTC
TRBD2,many,TRBJ2-2,TRBV20-1,CSARDFYGRDTGELFF,TGCAGTGCTAGAGATTTCTACGGGAGGGACACCGGGGAGCTGTTTTTT
NA,few,TRBJ1-5,TRBV20-1,CSARDLDNSNQPQHF,TGCAGTGCTAGAGATCTGGACAATAGCAATCAGCCCCAGCATTTT
NA,NA,TRBJ1-3,TRBV29-1,CSVGRGGNTIYF,TGCAGCGTTGGTCGGGGAGGAAATACCATATATTTT
TRBD1,NA,TRBJ2-7,TRBV9,CASSVSSRQGNEQYF,TGTGCCAGCAGCGTCAGTTCCAGACAGGGCAACGAGCAGTACTTC
NA,many,TRBJ2-3,TRBV28,CASNEDTITDTQYF,TGTGCCAGCAATGAGGATACAATCACAGATACGCAGTATTTT
TRBD1,NA,TRBJ1-6,TRBV28,CASRTGGGFSPLHF,TGTGCCAGCAGAACAGGGGGCGGTTTTTCACCCCTCCACTTT
NA,few,TRBJ2-3,TRBV4-1,CASSPSYMGDTQYF,TGCGCCAGCAGCCCCAGCTACATGGGAGATACGCAGTATTTT
TRBD2,many,TRBJ2-1,TRBV10-3,CAIKGLAEDNEQFF,TGTGCCATTAAGGGACTAGCGGAAGACAATGAGCAGTTCTTC
NA,NA,TRBJ1-2,TRBV29-1,CSVEREYGYTF,TGCAGCGTTGAGAGGGAGTATGGCTACACCTTC
NA,NA,TRBJ2-3,TRBV3-1,CASSQETGRGTQYF,TGTGCCAGCAGCCAAGAGACCGGCCGTGGTACGCAGTATTTT
NA,few,TRBJ2-7,TRBV14,CASSQWRGPYEQYF,TGTGCCAGCAGCCAATGGAGAGGCCCCTACGAGCAGTACTTC